A selection of T cell receptor beta chains follows, all from one sample in a study of blood T cell repertoires in COVID-19. Clones were read by immunoSEQ multiplex PCR, and TCRdb kept only the in-frame ones, dropping some. The profile covers some 150,000 clones, with approximately 83% appearing a single time and 1.6% taken by the ten largest. Sequencing was done on a sample of peripheral blood. These receptors all stem from a human donor in a cohort sampled during active COVID-19. Both conserved end residues are part of each CDR3. Each record gives: J gene, V gene, D gene, clone size, CDR3 protein, CDR3 DNA. D genes are given only for firm matches. Size values are once, few and many counts, or a class for expanded clones, and some rows have none.

TRBJ2-3,TRBV11-2,TRBD2,-,CASSLGSSGVTDTQYF,TGTGCCAGCAGTTTGGGGTCTAGCGGGGTGACAGATACGCAGTATTTT
TRBJ2-7,TRBV3-1/TRBV3-2,-,-,CASSQGLVPAYEQYF,TGTGCCAGCAGCCAAGGGCTCGTCCCTGCCTACGAGCAGTACTTC
TRBJ2-3,TRBV23-1,TRBD2,-,CASREGASGRATQYF,TGCGCCAGCAGAGAAGGGGCTAGCGGGAGGGCAACGCAGTATTTT
TRBJ1-4,TRBV27,TRBD1,-,CASSRQGRASNEKLFF,TGTGCCAGCAGTAGACAGGGAAGGGCATCTAATGAAAAACTGTTTTTT
TRBJ2-5,TRBV6-1,-,-,CASSGGGLAHSFGETQYF,TGTGCCAGCAGTGGGGGTGGGCTAGCGCATTCCTTTGGGGAGACCCAGTACTTC
TRBJ2-7,TRBV29-1,TRBD2,-,CSVEGGGSPYEQYF,TGCAGCGTTGAAGGGGGAGGGTCCCCCTACGAGCAGTACTTC
TRBJ1-2,TRBV10-3,TRBD1,-,CAINGQGESYGYTF,TGTGCCATCAATGGACAGGGGGAGTCCTATGGCTACACCTTC
TRBJ2-7,TRBV7-3,TRBD1,-,CASSPRDRGGEQYF,TGTGCCAGCAGCCCGAGGGACAGGGGTGGCGAGCAGTACTTC
TRBJ2-7,TRBV6-2/TRBV6-3,TRBD1,-,CASSPGFDRGWHEQYF,TGTGCCAGCAGCCCGGGATTTGACAGGGGCTGGCACGAGCAGTACTTC
TRBJ1-1,TRBV29-1,TRBD1,medium-sized,CSLWRAGGNTEAFF,TGCAGCCTTTGGCGGGCAGGGGGGAACACTGAAGCTTTCTTT
TRBJ2-5,TRBV27,-,-,CASRNRGETQYF,TGTGCCAGCAGGAATAGGGGGGAGACCCAGTACTTC
TRBJ1-4,TRBV28,TRBD1,-,CASTTGGANEKLFF,TGTGCCAGCACCACAGGGGGCGCGAATGAAAAACTGTTTTTT
TRBJ2-7,TRBV27,TRBD2,few,CASSFSGVSVGYEQYF,TGTGCCAGCAGTTTCAGCGGGGTATCGGTTGGGTACGAGCAGTACTTC
TRBJ1-2,TRBV5-4,TRBD1,-,CASSSRTGGDYGYTF,TGTGCCAGCAGCTCGAGGACAGGGGGCGACTATGGCTACACCTTC
TRBJ2-1,TRBV11-2,TRBD2,-,CASSPQSGRAGNEQFF,TGTGCCAGCAGCCCGCAAAGCGGGAGGGCCGGGAATGAGCAGTTCTTC
TRBJ1-2,TRBV6-5,-,-,CASSYDTGYGYTF,TGTGCCAGCAGTTACGACACAGGCTATGGCTACACCTTC
TRBJ2-5,TRBV5-1,TRBD2,-,CASSLYSGRETQYF,TGCGCCAGCAGCTTGTATAGCGGGAGAGAGACCCAGTACTTC
TRBJ2-1,TRBV9,TRBD2,-,CASSVVDSGSIEQFF,TGTGCCAGCAGCGTAGTTGATAGCGGGAGTATTGAGCAGTTCTTC
TRBJ2-1,TRBV11-3,TRBD2,-,CASSPGGSGRRSEQFF,TGTGCCAGCAGCCCGGGGGGGAGCGGGAGAAGAAGTGAGCAGTTCTTC
TRBJ1-5,TRBV19,-,-,CASSRTGLSNQPQHF,TGTGCCAGTAGCCGGACTGGGCTTAGCAATCAGCCCCAGCATTTT
TRBJ2-6,TRBV27,-,-,CASSLRYQGSSGANVLTF,TGTGCCAGCAGTTTAAGGTACCAGGGAAGCTCTGGGGCCAACGTCCTGACTTTC
TRBJ2-2,TRBV2,-,-,CASSPMVSGTGELFF,TGTGCCAGCAGTCCTATGGTCTCGGGCACCGGGGAGCTGTTTTTT
TRBJ2-6,TRBV18,TRBD1,-,CASSRMTGDSSGANVLTF,TGTGCCAGCTCACGGATGACAGGGGACTCTTCTGGGGCCAACGTCCTGACTTTC
TRBJ2-3,TRBV7-2,TRBD2,-,CASSLDGRRFSGRADTQYF,TGTGCCAGCAGCTTAGACGGCCGCCGGTTTAGCGGGAGGGCAGATACGCAGTATTTT
TRBJ1-1,TRBV19,TRBD1,-,CASSRGQGETQNTEAFF,TGTGCCAGTAGCCGCGGACAGGGCGAAACCCAGAACACTGAAGCTTTCTTT
TRBJ2-1,TRBV28,-,-,CASSLGFRQLMYNEQFF,TGTGCCAGCAGTTTAGGTTTTCGCCAACTGATGTACAATGAGCAGTTCTTC
TRBJ2-7,TRBV6-5,-,-,CASSLGGYEQYF,TGTGCCAGTTCCCTCGGTGGCTACGAGCAGTACTTC
TRBJ1-2,TRBV6-5,TRBD1,-,CASRPDRGVDYGYTF,TGTGCCAGCAGACCAGACAGGGGAGTAGACTATGGCTACACCTTC
TRBJ2-1,TRBV5-1,TRBD1,-,CASSGLGQVGSWFF,TGCGCCAGCTCGGGTCTCGGACAGGTTGGTTCCTGGTTCTTC